This T cell receptor (beta chain) was sequenced during a study of T-cell memory formation after mild COVID-19 listed by TCRdb under 2021. For context, the study as a whole: TCR sequence clusters from the two donors were largely donor specific. In a couple of donors, T-cell clones that expanded and contracted after mild COVID-19 were tracked by sequencing TCRalpha and TCRbeta repertoires over time. Two young, previously healthy adult volunteers, one female and one male, were included in the cohort.

Taken from the germline V gene (reference sequence), the CDR1 and CDR2 loops are LNHDA and SQIVND. V gives up 9 bases and J gives up 1 base, and the segment between their germline ends measures 15 bases. The CDR3 has 14 amino acids, counting the end cysteine and phenylalanine. The CDR3 DNA has 42 bases and is translated from base 1. A few counts support this clonotype. Its antigen target is currently unknown. No qualities accompany the bases; no much larger clone lies one base away. What the authors observed across the whole study: Whether the second-wave clones peaking on day 37 were SARS-CoV-2 specific was not confirmed. Balanced CD4/CD8 phenotypes were observed for clones contracting from day 15 to 85, whereas a bias towards CD4+ was observed for a second wave of clones expanding from day 15 to 37. The detection of some responding clones in pre-infection memory suggests that pre-existing cross-reactive memory T cells joined the SARS-CoV-2 response. The study covered only a couple of mild cases, and larger cohorts including severe cases with pre-infection samples were considered necessary. Contracting CD4+ clones were located mainly in the CM and EM memory subsets, whereas CD8+ clones were found to be enriched in EMRA.

Sequenced using an Illumina NovaSeq 6000. cDNA libraries for TCRalpha and TCRbeta were prepared by 5'RACE using constant-segment primers, with sample barcodes and unique molecular identifiers added. RNA was extracted from every sample with Trizol reagent. Libraries were amplified in two PCR steps, with a second sample barcode and Illumina TruSeq adapters added in the second step. Sequencing of libraries was performed on an Illumina NovaSeq with 2 x 150 bp paired-end reads. Turning to the authors' computational methods: Reads were demultiplexed and collapsed into UMI-guided consensus sequences with migec v1.2.7. Using mixcr v2.1.11, UMI consensuses were aligned to TRA and TRB V and J templates and then assembled into clonotypes. A clonotype was counted as expanded or contracted only if both edgeR and NoisET called the change significant, with noise models trained on biological replicates. edgeR calls used a false discovery rate-adjusted p below 0.01 and a log2 fold-change threshold of 1. As an exploratory analysis of dynamics, PCA with hierarchical clustering was applied to max-normalized trajectories of the 1000 most abundant clonotypes. Each responding clone was given a CD4 or CD8 phenotype based on the CD4+ and CD8+ repertoires, which had been sequenced separately. The public reads were reanalyzed by TCRdb: fastp trimming at Q25, MiXCR alignment, in-frame beta chains only. Entries that share a CDR3 protein sequence are merged under the most common genes and DNA. The authors' filters were not applied to this entry. This sample comprises roughly 150,000 distinct CDR3 sequences, approximately 14% of them detected only once. The ten largest clones take up approximately 14% of the sample.

PBMCs were isolated by Ficoll-Paque density gradient centrifugation. The chain employs TRBV19 and TRBJ1-1; the D segment could be TRBD1, given 5 matching bases. Sequencing was done on a sample of PBMCs or a T cell subset sorted from them (not recorded which). The TCR originated in an adult woman who had mild COVID-19 (a few samples of this study predate the infection). The sample titles of this study are shuffled in the database, so cell type and time point are left out; the donor was told from shared clones. The DNA is TGTGCCAGCGAGCGGGACGCGACGAACACTGAAGCTTTCTTT. Protein translation: CASERDATNTEAFF. With all but the CDR3 taken from the reference TRBV19 and TRBJ1-1 genes, the full variable domain is: DGGITQSPKYLFRKEGQNVTLSCEQNLNHDAMYWYRQDPGQGLRLIYYSQIVNDFQKGDIAEGYSVSREKKESFPLTVTSAQKNPTAFYLCASERDATNTEAFFGQGTRLTVV.